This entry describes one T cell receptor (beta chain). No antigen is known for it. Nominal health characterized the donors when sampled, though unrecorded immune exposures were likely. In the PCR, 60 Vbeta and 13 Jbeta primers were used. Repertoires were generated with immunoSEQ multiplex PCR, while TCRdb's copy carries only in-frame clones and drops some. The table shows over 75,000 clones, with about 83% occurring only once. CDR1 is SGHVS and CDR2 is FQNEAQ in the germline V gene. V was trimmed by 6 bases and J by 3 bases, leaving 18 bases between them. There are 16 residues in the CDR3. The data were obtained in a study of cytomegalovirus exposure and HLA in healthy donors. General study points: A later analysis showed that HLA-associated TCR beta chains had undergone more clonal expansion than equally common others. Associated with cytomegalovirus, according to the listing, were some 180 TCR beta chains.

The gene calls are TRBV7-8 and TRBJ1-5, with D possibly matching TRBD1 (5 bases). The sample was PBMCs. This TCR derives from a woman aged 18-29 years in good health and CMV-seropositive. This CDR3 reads CASSFQGLGNNQPQHF. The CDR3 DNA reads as TGTGCCAGCAGTTTCCAGGGTTTGGGAAACAATCAGCCCCAGCATTTT.